The clone carrying this T cell receptor (beta chain) was counted between two and nine times. Its target is not known. The sample comes from a study of a mutant IDH1 vaccine in newly diagnosed glioma. Generated by immunoSEQ multiplex PCR, the TCRdb table keeps only in-frame clones and is missing some. Of roughly 70,000 clones in the sample, roughly 80% are singletons; the top ten hold roughly 9%. V was shortened by 2 bases and J by 0 bases, with 9 bases between the two germline ends. This CDR3 region has 15 residues. Germline lookup yields CDR1 MRHNA and CDR2 SNTAGT. The time point was: week 11, during vaccination. Doses comprised 300 ug of mutant IDH1 20-mer peptide each, plus topical imiquimod.

This sequence originates from a woman aged 45-59 years with glioma. The sample here was PBMCs, taken from a glioma patient whose treatment included an IDH1 peptide vaccine. This chain joins TRBV6-4 and TRBJ2-3; tentatively, D is TRBD2 (7 bases). DNA for the CDR3: TGTGCCAGCAGTGACGGGGGGGCTAGCACAGATACGCAGTATTTT. Protein product: CASSDGGASTDTQYF.